One sample yielded the 9 T cell receptor gamma chains listed below, sequenced in a study of gamma delta lymphoproliferative disorders and STAT genes. TCRdb re-analyzed the multiplex PCR reads via CATT. Of several hundred gamma-chain clones listed, 33% were seen once; the top ten hold approximately 97%. Sequencing used genomic DNA taken from PBMCs of patients and controls. Sequencing was performed on blood. All receptors derive from a human donor with hepatosplenic T-cell lymphoma.

This clone was recorded once. The V call is TRGV8, the J call TRGJP1. The J gene was not available in TCRdb and was assigned here by matching the DNA to germline segments. Losses at the gene ends were 5 bases for V and 0 bases for J; bases not matched to a gene: 3. CDR3 length equals 14 residues. Germline V gene sequence: CDR1 VENAVY, CDR2 YDSYNSRV. In DNA, the CDR3 is TGTGCCACCTGGGGCGATACCACTGGTTGGTTCAAGATATTT. Translated: CATWGDTTGWFKIF.

This clone is labeled medium-sized. TCRdb's listed protein matches a much larger clone and diverges from this DNA's translation at residue 8, likely through a read error; the protein shown comes from the DNA. The chain links TRGV8 to TRGJ1 or TRGJ2. Since TCRdb gives no J gene, matching the DNA to germline was used here to assign it. CDR1 VENAVY and CDR2 YDSYNSRV come from the germline V gene. The CDR3 covers 13 residues. The V and J ends lost 1 base and 6 bases, in that order; junction bases with no gene match: 6. Here the CDR3 DNA reads TGTGCCACCTGGGATAGTTCGTGTTATAAGAAACTCTTT. Translation: CATWDSSCYKKLF.

A remark on this clone: One junction end does not reproduce the germline sequence, and a read error may be involved. J is TRGJ1 or TRGJ2 and V is TRGV10. The J gene, not given by TCRdb, was assigned here from a germline match of the nucleotide sequence. TRGV10 is an ORF; its function is uncertain. The CDR3 is 13 amino acids. The CDR3: CSVGFGFYYKKLF. Written as DNA, the CDR3 is TGCAGCGTGGGCTTTGGGTTTTATTATAAGAAACTCTTT.

This clone was detected many times. The chain recombines TRGV5 with TRGJ1 or TRGJ2. The J gene is not listed in TCRdb, so it was assigned here from a DNA match to germline. Looked up from germline, CDR1 is VINAFY and CDR2 is YDVSNSKD. The V gene end was trimmed by 0 bases and the J gene end by 2 bases; junction bases not matched to a gene: 7. CDR3 size: 15 residues. CDR3 loop: CATWDRLSDYYKKLF. The DNA for the CDR3 is TGTGCCACCTGGGACAGGCTTTCCGATTATTATAAGAAACTCTTT.

This rearrangement joins TRGV10 to TRGJ1 or TRGJ2. As TCRdb names no J gene, one was assigned here on the basis of a DNA match to germline. TRGV10 is identified as an open reading frame with a role that is uncertain. This CDR3 spans 13 amino acids. With V trimmed by 8 bases and J by 4 bases, 9 bases remained unmatched. This CDR3 reads CAAWDCGYYKKLF. The CDR3, as DNA: TGTGCTGCGTGGGATTGTGGGTATTATAAGAAACTCTTT.

To note about this clone: A read error is the likely source, as a far larger clone sits one nucleotide away. The DNA is omitted, as the CDR3 cannot be located on it reliably, and the CDR3 follows TCRdb's listing. Other DNA sequences in the sample encode the same CDR3. The V gene corresponds to TRGV11; no J gene was called. TRGV11 is flagged as an ORF with uncertain function. The CDR3 spans 16 residues, counting both ends. CDR3 sequence: CTTVPAGLDRRWFKIF.

This clone was counted ten times or more. This chain links TRGV11 with TRGJ1 or TRGJ2. Here the J gene was assigned by germline matching of the DNA, as TCRdb has none. TRGV11 is marked as an open reading frame, function uncertain. This CDR3 is built from 12 residues. J lost 4 bases, V lost 3 bases, and 0 bases had no gene match. The CDR3 loop is CACWIRYYKKLF. In nucleotides, the CDR3 is TGTGCCTGCTGGATTAGGTATTATAAGAAACTCTTT.

About this clone: A far larger clone lies a single base away; this is likely a read error. The sample has other DNA sequences that encode this CDR3 too. Called V gene: TRGV3; the J gene was not called. The germline gives CDR1 VTNTFY, CDR2 YDVSTARD (reference sequence). This CDR3 region has 12 residues. CDR3 sequence: CATWDRYYKKLF. The CDR3 DNA is TGTGCCACCTGGGACAGGTATTATAAGAAACTATTT.

This chain uses TRGV2 with TRGJ1 or TRGJ2. TCRdb offers no J gene call, so here the DNA was matched to germline to obtain one. This CDR3 comprises 15 residues. Germline V gene lookup returns CDR1 EGSNGY and CDR2 YDSYNSKV. Germline trimming cut 0 bases from V and 3 bases from J; bases unmatched to any gene: 8. The CDR3 coding sequence is TGTGCCACCTGGGACGGGCCACGGAGTTATTATAAGAAACTCTTT. Protein: CATWDGPRSYYKKLF.